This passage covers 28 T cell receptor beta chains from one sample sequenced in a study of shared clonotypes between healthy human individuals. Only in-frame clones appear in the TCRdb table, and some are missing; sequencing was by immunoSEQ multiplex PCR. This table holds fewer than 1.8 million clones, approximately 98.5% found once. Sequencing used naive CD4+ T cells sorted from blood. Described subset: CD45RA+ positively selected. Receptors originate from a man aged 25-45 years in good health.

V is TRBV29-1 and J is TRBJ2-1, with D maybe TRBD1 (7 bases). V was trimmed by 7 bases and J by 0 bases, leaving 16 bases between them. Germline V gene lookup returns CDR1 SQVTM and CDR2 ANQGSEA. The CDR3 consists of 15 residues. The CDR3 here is CSAIRQGGSYNEQFF. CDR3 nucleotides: TGCAGCGCGATAAGACAGGGAGGCTCCTACAATGAGCAGTTCTTC.

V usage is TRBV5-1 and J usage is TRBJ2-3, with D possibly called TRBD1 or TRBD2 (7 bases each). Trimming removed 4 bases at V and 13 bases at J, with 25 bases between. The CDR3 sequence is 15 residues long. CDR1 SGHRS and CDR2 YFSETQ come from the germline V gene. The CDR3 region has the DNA TGCGCCAGCAGCCCTGCCAATCGCCAGGGGGGGTTCGAGTATTTT. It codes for CASSPANRQGGFEYF.

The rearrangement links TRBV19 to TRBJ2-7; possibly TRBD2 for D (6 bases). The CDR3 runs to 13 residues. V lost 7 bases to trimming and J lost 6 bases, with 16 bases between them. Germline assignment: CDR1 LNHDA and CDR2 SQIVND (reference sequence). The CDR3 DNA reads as TGTGCCAGTAATGACGGGAGACACGGCGAGCAGTACTTC. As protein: CASNDGRHGEQYF.

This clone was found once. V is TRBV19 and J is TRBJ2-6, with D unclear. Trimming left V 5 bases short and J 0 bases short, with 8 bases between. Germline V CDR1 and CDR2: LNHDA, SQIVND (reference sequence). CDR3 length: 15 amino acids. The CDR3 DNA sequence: TGTGCCAGTAGTGGTACCCGCTCTGGGGCCAACGTCCTGACTTTC. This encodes CASSGTRSGANVLTF.

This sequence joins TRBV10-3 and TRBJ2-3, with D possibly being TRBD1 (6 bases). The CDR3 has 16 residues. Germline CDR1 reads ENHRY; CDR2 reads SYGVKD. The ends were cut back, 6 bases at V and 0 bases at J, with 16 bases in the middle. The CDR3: CAIRFGQSPSTDTQYF. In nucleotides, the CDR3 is TGTGCCATCAGATTTGGACAGTCACCTAGCACAGATACGCAGTATTTT.

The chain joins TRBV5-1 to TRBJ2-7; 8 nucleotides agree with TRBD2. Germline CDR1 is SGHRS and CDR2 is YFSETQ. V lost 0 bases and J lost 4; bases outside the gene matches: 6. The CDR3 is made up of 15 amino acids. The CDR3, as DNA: TGCGCCAGCAGCTTGGGACTAGCGACCGCTTACGAGCAGTACTTC. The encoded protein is CASSLGLATAYEQYF. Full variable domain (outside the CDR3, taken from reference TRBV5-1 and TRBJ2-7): KAGVTQTPRYLIKTRGQQVTLSCSPISGHRSVSWYQQTPGQGLQFLFEYFSETQRNKGNFPGRFSGRQFSNSRSEMNVSTLELGDSALYLCASSLGLATAYEQYFGPGTRLTVT.

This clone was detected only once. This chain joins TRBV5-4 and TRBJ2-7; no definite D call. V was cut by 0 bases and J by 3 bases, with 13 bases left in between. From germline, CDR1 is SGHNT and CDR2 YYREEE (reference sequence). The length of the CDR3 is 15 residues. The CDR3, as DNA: TGTGCCAGCAGCTTGGGCCAGCCCGAGATCTACGAGCAGTACTTC. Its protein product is CASSLGQPEIYEQYF.

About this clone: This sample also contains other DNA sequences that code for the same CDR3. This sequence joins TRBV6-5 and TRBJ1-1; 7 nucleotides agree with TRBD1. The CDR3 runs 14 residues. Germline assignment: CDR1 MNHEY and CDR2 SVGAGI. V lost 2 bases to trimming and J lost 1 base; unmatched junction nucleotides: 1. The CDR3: CASSYGTANTEAFF. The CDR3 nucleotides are TGTGCCAGCAGTTACGGGACAGCGAACACTGAAGCTTTCTTT.

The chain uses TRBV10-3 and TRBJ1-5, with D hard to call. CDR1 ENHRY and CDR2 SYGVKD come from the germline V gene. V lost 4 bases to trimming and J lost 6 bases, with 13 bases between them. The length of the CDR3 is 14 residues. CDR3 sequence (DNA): TGTGCCATCAGTGTGAGGCAGGTTGGTCAGCCCCAGCATTTT. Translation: CAISVRQVGQPQHF.

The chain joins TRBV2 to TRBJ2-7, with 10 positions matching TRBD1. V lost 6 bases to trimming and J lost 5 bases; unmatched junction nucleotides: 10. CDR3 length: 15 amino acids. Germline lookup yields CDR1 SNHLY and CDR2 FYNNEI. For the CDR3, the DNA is TGTGCCAGCAGATATGGGACAGGGGAAATCCACGAGCAGTACTTC. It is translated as CASRYGTGEIHEQYF.

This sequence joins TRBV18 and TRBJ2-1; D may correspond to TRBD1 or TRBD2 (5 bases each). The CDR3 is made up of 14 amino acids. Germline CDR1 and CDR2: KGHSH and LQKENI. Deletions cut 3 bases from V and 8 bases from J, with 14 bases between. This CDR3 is CASSPAAGSDEQFF. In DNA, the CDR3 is TGTGCCAGCTCACCCGCCGCAGGGAGTGATGAGCAGTTCTTC.

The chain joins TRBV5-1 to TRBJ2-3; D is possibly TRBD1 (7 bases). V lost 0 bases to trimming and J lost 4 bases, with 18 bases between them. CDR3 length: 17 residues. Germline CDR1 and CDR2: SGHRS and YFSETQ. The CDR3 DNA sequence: TGCGCCAGCAGCTTGGTTGGCAGGGGGGTGTCGGCAGATACGCAGTATTTT. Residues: CASSLVGRGVSADTQYF.

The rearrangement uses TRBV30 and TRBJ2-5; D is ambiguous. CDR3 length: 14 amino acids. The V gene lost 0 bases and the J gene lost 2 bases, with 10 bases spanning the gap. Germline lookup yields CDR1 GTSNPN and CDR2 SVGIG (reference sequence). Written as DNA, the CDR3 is TGTGCCTGGAGTGTATCCCGACGACAAGAGACCCAGTACTTC. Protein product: CAWSVSRRQETQYF.

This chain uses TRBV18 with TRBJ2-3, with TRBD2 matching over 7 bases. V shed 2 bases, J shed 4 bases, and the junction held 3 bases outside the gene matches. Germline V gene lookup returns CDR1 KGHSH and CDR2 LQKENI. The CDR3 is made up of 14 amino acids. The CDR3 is CASSPAGVSDTQYF. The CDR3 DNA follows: TGTGCCAGCTCACCAGCGGGAGTCTCAGATACGCAGTATTTT.

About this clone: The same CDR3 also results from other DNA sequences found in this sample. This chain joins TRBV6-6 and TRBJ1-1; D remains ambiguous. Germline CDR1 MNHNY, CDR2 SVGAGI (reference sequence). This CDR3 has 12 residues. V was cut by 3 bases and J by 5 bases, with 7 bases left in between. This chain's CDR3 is CASSYTGTEAFF. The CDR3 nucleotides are TGTGCCAGCAGTTATACTGGTACTGAAGCTTTCTTT.

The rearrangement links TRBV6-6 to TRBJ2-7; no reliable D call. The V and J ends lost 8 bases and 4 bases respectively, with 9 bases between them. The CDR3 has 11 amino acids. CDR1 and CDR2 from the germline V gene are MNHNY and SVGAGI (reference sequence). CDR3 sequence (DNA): TGTGCCAGCTCCGTGTTATACGAGCAGTACTTC. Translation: CASSVLYEQYF.

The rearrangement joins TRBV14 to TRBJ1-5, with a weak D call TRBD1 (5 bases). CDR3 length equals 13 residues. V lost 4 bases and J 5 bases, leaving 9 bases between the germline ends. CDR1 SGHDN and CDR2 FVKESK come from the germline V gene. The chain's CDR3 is CASSRGTYQPQHF. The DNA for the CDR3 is TGTGCCAGCAGCCGAGGGACCTATCAGCCCCAGCATTTT.

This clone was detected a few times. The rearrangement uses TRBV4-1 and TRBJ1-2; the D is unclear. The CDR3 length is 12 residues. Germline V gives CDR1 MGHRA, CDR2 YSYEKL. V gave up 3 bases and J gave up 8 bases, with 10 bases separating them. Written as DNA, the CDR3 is TGCGCCAGCAGCCAGGGTAGGGCCGGCTACACCTTC. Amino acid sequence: CASSQGRAGYTF.

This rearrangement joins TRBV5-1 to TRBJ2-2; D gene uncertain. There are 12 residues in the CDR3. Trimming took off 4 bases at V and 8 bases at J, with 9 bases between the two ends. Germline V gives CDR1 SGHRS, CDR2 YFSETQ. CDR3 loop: CASSTTKGELFF. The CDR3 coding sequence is TGCGCCAGCAGCACGACAAAGGGGGAGCTGTTTTTT.

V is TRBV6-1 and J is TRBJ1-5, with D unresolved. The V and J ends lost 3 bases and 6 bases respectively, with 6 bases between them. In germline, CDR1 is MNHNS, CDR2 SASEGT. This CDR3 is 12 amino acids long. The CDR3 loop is CASSDSGQPQHF. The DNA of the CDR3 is TGTGCCAGCAGTGATTCGGGTCAGCCCCAGCATTTT.

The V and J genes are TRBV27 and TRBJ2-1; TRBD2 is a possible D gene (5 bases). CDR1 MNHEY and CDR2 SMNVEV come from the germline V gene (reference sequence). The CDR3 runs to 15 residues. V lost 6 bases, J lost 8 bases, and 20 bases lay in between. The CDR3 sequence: CASSALAHIQHEQFF. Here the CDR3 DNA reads TGTGCCAGCAGCGCTCTAGCCCACATTCAGCATGAGCAGTTCTTC.

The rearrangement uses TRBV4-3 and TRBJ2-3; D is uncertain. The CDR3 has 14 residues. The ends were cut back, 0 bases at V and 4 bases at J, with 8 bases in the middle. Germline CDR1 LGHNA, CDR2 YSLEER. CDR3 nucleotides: TGCGCCAGCAGCCAAGATATCGCGTCAGATACGCAGTATTTT. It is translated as CASSQDIASDTQYF.

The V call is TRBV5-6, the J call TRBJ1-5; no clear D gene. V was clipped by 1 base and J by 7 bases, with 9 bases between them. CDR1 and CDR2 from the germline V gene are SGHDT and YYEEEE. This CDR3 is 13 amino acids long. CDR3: CASSLRRIQPQHF. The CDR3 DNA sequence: TGTGCCAGCAGCTTGCGTCGGATACAGCCCCAGCATTTT.

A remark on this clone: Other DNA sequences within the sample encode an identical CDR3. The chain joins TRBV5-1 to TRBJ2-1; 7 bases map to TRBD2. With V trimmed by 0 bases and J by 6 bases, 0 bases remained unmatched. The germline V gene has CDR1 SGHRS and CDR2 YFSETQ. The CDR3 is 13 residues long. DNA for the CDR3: TGCGCCAGCAGCTTGGGGACTAGCAATGAGCAGTTCTTC. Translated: CASSLGTSNEQFF.

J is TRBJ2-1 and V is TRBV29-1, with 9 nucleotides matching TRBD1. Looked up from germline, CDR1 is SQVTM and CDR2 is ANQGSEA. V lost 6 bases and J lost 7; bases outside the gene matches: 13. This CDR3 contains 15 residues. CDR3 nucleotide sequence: TGCAGCGTGGCACCCCGGGACAGGGTCAGGAATGAGCAGTTCTTC. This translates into CSVAPRDRVRNEQFF.

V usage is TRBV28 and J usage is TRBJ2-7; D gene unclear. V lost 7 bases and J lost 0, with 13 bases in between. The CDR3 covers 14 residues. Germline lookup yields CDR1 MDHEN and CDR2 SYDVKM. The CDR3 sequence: CASTPRALSYEQYF. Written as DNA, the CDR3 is TGTGCCAGCACCCCCCGGGCACTCTCCTACGAGCAGTACTTC.

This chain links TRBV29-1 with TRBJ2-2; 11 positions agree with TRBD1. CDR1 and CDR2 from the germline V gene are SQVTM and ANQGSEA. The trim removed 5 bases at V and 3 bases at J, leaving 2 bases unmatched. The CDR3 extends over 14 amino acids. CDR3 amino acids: CSVRDRGYTGELFF. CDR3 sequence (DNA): TGCAGCGTTAGGGACAGGGGGTACACCGGGGAGCTGTTTTTT.

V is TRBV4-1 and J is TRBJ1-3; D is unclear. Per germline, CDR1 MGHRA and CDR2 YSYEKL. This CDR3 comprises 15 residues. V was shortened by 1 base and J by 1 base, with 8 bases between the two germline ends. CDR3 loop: CASSQVTLSGNTIYF. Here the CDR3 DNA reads TGCGCCAGCAGCCAAGTAACTCTATCTGGAAACACCATATATTTT.